The present T cell receptor (beta chain) was sequenced within a study of cytomegalovirus exposure and HLA in healthy donors. With 60 Vbeta and 13 Jbeta primers, the PCR was carried out. TCRdb keeps only in-frame clones here, not all; method: immunoSEQ multiplex PCR. The sample yields 100,000 to 150,000 clones, roughly 82% seen once. The CDR3 has 15 residues. Germline values: CDR1 ENHRY, CDR2 SYGVKD. Trimming removed 6 bases from V and 4 bases from J; junction bases left unmatched: 8. The origin of this receptor is a man aged 50-59 years in good health and CMV-seronegative. Sequenced input: PBMCs. The chain recombines TRBV10-3 with TRBJ1-3; 8 nucleotides align to TRBD1. This CDR3 is CAISAGRDRGNTIYF. The CDR3 DNA is TGTGCCATCAGCGCTGGGAGGGACAGGGGAAACACCATATATTTT.